What follows are 10 T cell receptor beta chains derived from one specimen sequenced in a study of beta chain features in type 1 diabetes. Of the isolated RNA, all was reverse transcribed, and so the sequenced material was expressed TCRB transcripts. Assay used: immunoSEQ multiplex PCR; TCRdb lists only in-frame clones, some missing. The sample contains about 410,000 clones, approximately 15% of which appear only once. Sequencing was done on a sample of naive CD4+ T cells from blood. Source of these receptors: a man aged 25 to 45 in good health.

This clone was seen a handful of times. This chain connects TRBV6-5 to TRBJ2-1, with D perhaps matching TRBD1 (5 bases). V was cut by 0 bases and J by 5 bases, with 14 bases left in between. The CDR3 spans 16 residues. From germline, CDR1 is MNHEY and CDR2 SVGAGI. CDR3 residues: CASSYSKARVDNEQFF. For the CDR3, the DNA is TGTGCCAGCAGTTACTCGAAGGCCAGGGTCGACAATGAGCAGTTCTTC.

V gene TRBV25-1 combines with J gene TRBJ1-1; D may be TRBD1 (6 bases). V lost 2 bases, J lost 5 bases, and 12 bases lay in between. The CDR3 runs 14 residues. Germline assignment: CDR1 MGHDK and CDR2 SYGVNS. The DNA for the CDR3 is TGTGCCAGCAGTGAACAGGGGAGGGGGACTGAAGCTTTCTTT. Translated: CASSEQGRGTEAFF. Combining the CDR3 with reference TRBV25-1 and TRBJ1-1 gives the whole variable domain EADIYQTPRYLVIGTGKKITLECSQTMGHDKMYWYQQDPGMELHLIHYSYGVNSTEKGDLSSESTVSRIRTEHFPLTLESARPSHTSQYLCASSEQGRGTEAFFGQGTRLTVV.

The CDR3 loop is CSVRESRLVQFF. The DNA of the CDR3 is TGCAGCGTTCGCGAGTCGCGACTAGTTCAGTTCTTC. This chain joins TRBV29-1 and TRBJ2-1, with a tentative D call TRBD2 (6 bases). The CDR3 has 12 amino acids. Deletions cut 5 bases from V and 13 bases from J, with 18 bases between. The germline CDR1 and CDR2 sequences are SQVTM and ANQGSEA.

This sequence joins TRBV25-1 and TRBJ1-5; no firm D call. Germline assignment: CDR1 MGHDK and CDR2 SYGVNS. V lost 4 bases and J 6 bases, leaving 10 bases between the germline ends. The CDR3 covers 13 residues. As DNA, the CDR3 is TGTGCCAGCAGTGTTGGAGGAAGTCAGCCCCAGCATTTT. It translates to CASSVGGSQPQHF.

This clone was seen only a few times. This chain uses TRBV7-6 with TRBJ2-3, with 13 bases lining up with TRBD2. The J segment lost 4 bases and the V segment lost 5 bases, leaving 6 bases of the junction unmatched. CDR1 is SGHVS and CDR2 is FNYEAQ in the germline V gene. The CDR3 runs 16 residues. In DNA, the CDR3 is TGTGCCAGCAGCCTAGGACTAGCGGGAGAATCAGATACGCAGTATTTT. Translated: CASSLGLAGESDTQYF.

The chain links TRBV5-6 to TRBJ2-7, with no clear D. This CDR3 is built from 12 residues. The germline gives CDR1 SGHDT, CDR2 YYEEEE. Trimming pared 5 bases from V and 5 bases from J, leaving 11 bases between. For the CDR3, the DNA is TGTGCCAGCAGAAAGGATTTGAACGAGCAGTACTTC. Amino acid sequence: CASRKDLNEQYF.

V gene TRBV5-4 combines with J gene TRBJ2-1; 8 bases fit TRBD1. Germline V CDR1 and CDR2: SGHNT, YYREEE (reference sequence). Losses at the gene ends were 3 bases for V and 8 bases for J; bases not matched to a gene: 10. This CDR3 spans 15 amino acids. The CDR3 here is CASSSKTGVWDEQFF. Here the CDR3 DNA reads TGTGCCAGCAGCTCAAAGACAGGGGTTTGGGATGAGCAGTTCTTC.

This clone was found a few times. J is TRBJ1-4 and V is TRBV30; D gene unclear. CDR1 and CDR2 from the germline V gene are GTSNPN and SVGIG (reference sequence). The CDR3 runs 16 residues. V was clipped by 0 bases and J by 2 bases, with 13 bases between them. CDR3 DNA sequence: TGTGCCTGGAGTGTAGGCCGGGGTTCTACTAATGAAAAACTGTTTTTT. Amino acids: CAWSVGRGSTNEKLFF.

This clone was found a few times. The J gene is TRBJ2-7, the V gene TRBV6-1; TRBD2 matches 8 bases. The germline V gene has CDR1 MNHNS and CDR2 SASEGT. The CDR3 sequence is 12 residues long. V lost 8 bases and J lost 3; bases outside the gene matches: 3. Here the CDR3 DNA reads TGTGCCAGCCGGGAGGGGAGCTACGAGCAGTACTTC. Protein product: CASREGSYEQYF.

This clone was seen only a few times. The chain employs TRBV28 and TRBJ2-7, with 9 nucleotides matching TRBD2. CDR3 length: 14 amino acids. Germline V gene data show CDR1 as MDHEN and CDR2 as SYDVKM. V shed 8 bases and J 6 bases; nucleotides not matched to a gene: 11. The CDR3 loop reads CASGSLAGVSEQYV. CDR3 DNA: TGTGCCAGCGGATCCTTAGCGGGAGTGTCCGAGCAGTACGTC.